These 28 T cell receptor beta chains came from one sample sequenced in a study of T cells in severe cutaneous drug reactions. The patients sequenced had a carbamazepine-induced Stevens-Johnson syndrome or toxic epidermal necrolysis reaction. Libraries were made by iRepertoire multiplex PCR with TCR subtype-specific primers for bulk and single-cell sequencing. After re-calling the multiplex PCR reads, TCRdb lists one entry per CDR3 protein, DNA absent. This sample contains more than 20,000 distinct CDR3 sequences. Sequenced: PBMCs. The source is a human donor with toxic epidermal necrolysis, a severe cutaneous drug reaction.

V and J are TRBV2 and TRBJ2-1; TCRdb gives TRBD2 as the D gene, but with no DNA this cannot be confirmed. The CDR3 consists of 14 residues. Germline CDR1 and CDR2: SNHLY and FYNNEI. This CDR3 is CATDLAEGYNEQFF.

J is TRBJ2-5 and V is TRBV19. This CDR3 is built from 14 residues. CDR1 and CDR2 from the germline V gene are LNHDA and SQIVND (reference sequence). The CDR3 is CASSWTILQETQYF.

The J gene is TRBJ2-7, the V gene TRBV2; TCRdb selects TRBD2, and the lack of DNA leaves this call unchecked. The germline V gene encodes CDR1 SNHLY and CDR2 FYNNEI. This CDR3 region has 17 residues. The CDR3 spells CASTSLRGLLAGREQYF.

The chain links TRBV4-1 to TRBJ2-1; TCRdb selects TRBD2, and the lack of DNA leaves this call unchecked. The length of the CDR3 is 14 residues. Germline V gene sequence: CDR1 MGHRA, CDR2 YSYEKL. The CDR3 is CASSQVGREAHPFF.

The chain employs TRBV5-1 and TRBJ2-7; lacking DNA, the TRBD1 call made by TCRdb goes unchecked. CDR1 and CDR2 (germline): SGHRS, YFSETQ. The CDR3 has 16 amino acids. CDR3 sequence: CASSLGQGIRTYEQYF.

The rearrangement links TRBV24-1 to TRBJ2-1; TCRdb reports TRBD2, a call that lacks DNA to check it against. Germline V gene sequence: CDR1 KGHDR, CDR2 SFDVKD. The CDR3 is 16 amino acids. CDR3 sequence: CATSDGGGMGYNEQFF.

This chain connects TRBV7-2 to TRBJ2-2; TCRdb selects TRBD1, and the lack of DNA leaves this call unchecked. Germline V gene data show CDR1 as SGHTA and CDR2 as FQGNSA. The CDR3 loop spans 16 amino acids. CDR3 sequence reads: CASSFGDRGRTGELFF.

The chain links TRBV15 to TRBJ2-7. Germline lookup yields CDR1 LNHNV and CDR2 YYDKDF (reference sequence). This CDR3 contains 15 residues. The CDR3 reads CATSRAATHTYEQYF.

The chain recombines TRBV24-1 with TRBJ1-2. Germline lookup yields CDR1 KGHDR and CDR2 SFDVKD. The CDR3 has 14 amino acids. The chain's CDR3 is CATSDPRGLTGYTF.

This chain joins TRBV7-2 and TRBJ2-5; TCRdb lists TRBD1, though no DNA is available to test this call. Germline loops: CDR1 SGHTA, CDR2 FQGNSA. CDR3 length: 15 amino acids. Here the CDR3 reads CASSLAGTVKETQYF.

This sequence joins TRBV4-1 and TRBJ2-3; the TRBD1 assignment by TCRdb is unverifiable without DNA. The CDR3 is 15 residues long. The V gene's germline CDR1 is MGHRA and CDR2 YSYEKL. This CDR3 reads CASAARGGVADTQYF.

V and J are TRBV4-3 and TRBJ1-2. CDR3 length: 16 amino acids. CDR1 is LGHNA and CDR2 is YSLEER in the germline V gene. The CDR3: CASSQDSTVSNYGYTF.

V is TRBV28 and J is TRBJ1-1; TCRdb picks TRBD1, but there is no DNA to check that call. The CDR3 extends over 12 amino acids. The V gene's germline CDR1 is MDHEN and CDR2 SYDVKM. CDR3 sequence reads: CATGDPNTEAFF.

The rearrangement joins TRBV28 to TRBJ1-1; no DNA is available, so the TRBD1 call from TCRdb remains unchecked. Germline V lookup: CDR1 MDHEN, CDR2 SYDVKM. This CDR3 has 14 amino acids. The CDR3 spells CASSSGQKHTEAFF.

The chain combines TRBV20-1 with TRBJ2-3; lacking DNA, the TRBD2 call made by TCRdb goes unchecked. CDR1 is DFQATT and CDR2 is SNEGSKA in the germline V gene (reference sequence). This CDR3 comprises 13 residues. The CDR3 protein is CSALSGLGDTQYF.

This chain links TRBV20-1 with TRBJ1-1; TCRdb gives TRBD1 as the D gene, but with no DNA this cannot be confirmed. CDR1 and CDR2 (germline): DFQATT, SNEGSKA (reference sequence). The CDR3 is made up of 14 amino acids. CDR3 residues: CSARVLIQGTEAFF.

The rearrangement joins TRBV4-1 to TRBJ2-1; the D call of TRBD2 rests on TCRdb alone, since no DNA is present to check it. Germline loops: CDR1 MGHRA, CDR2 YSYEKL. The CDR3 is made up of 17 amino acids. CDR3 protein: CASSQSDRSSGRNEQFF.

The chain uses TRBV14 and TRBJ2-7; TCRdb designates TRBD1, a call that cannot be tested without DNA. The CDR3 is 13 residues long. From germline, CDR1 is SGHDN and CDR2 FVKESK. The CDR3 sequence is CASSPGQGNEQYF. Full variable domain (rest looked up from reference TRBV14 and TRBJ2-7): EAGVTQFPSHSVIEKGQTVTLRCDPISGHDNLYWYRRVMGKEIKFLLHFVKESKQDESGMPNNRFLAERTGGTYSTLKVQPAELEDSGVYFCASSPGQGNEQYFGPGTRLTVT.

The V call is TRBV10-1, the J call TRBJ2-2; the D call from TCRdb, TRBD2, cannot be confirmed without DNA. CDR1 WNHNN and CDR2 SYGVQD come from the germline V gene (reference sequence). The CDR3 extends over 15 amino acids. CDR3: CASSDGSLIGGELFF.

This chain links TRBV27 with TRBJ2-1; lacking DNA, the TRBD2 call made by TCRdb goes unchecked. The CDR3 has 16 residues. The germline V gene encodes CDR1 MNHEY and CDR2 SMNVEV (reference sequence). CDR3 in amino acids: CASSRGSLAAYNEQFF.

This clonotype is identified as medium-sized from frequency. V and J are TRBV29-1 and TRBJ2-1; the D gene TCRdb calls, TRBD2, cannot be checked with no DNA. Germline V gene sequence: CDR1 SQVTM, CDR2 ANQGSEA. This CDR3 contains 15 residues. This CDR3 is CSVEGGGLTYNEQFF.

The chain links TRBV29-1 to TRBJ2-1; no DNA is available, so the TRBD1 call from TCRdb remains unchecked. CDR1 SQVTM and CDR2 ANQGSEA come from the germline V gene. The CDR3 loop spans 15 amino acids. The CDR3 protein is CSVLWLDSTYNEQFF.

The chain employs TRBV10-3 and TRBJ2-3; the TCRdb D gene call, TRBD2, has no DNA to confirm it. Germline CDR1 ENHRY, CDR2 SYGVKD. This CDR3 has 16 residues. CDR3 residues: CAISESSGSDTDTQYF.

CDR3 residues: CASSLEIGISYEQYF. This chain links TRBV7-6 with TRBJ2-7. From germline, CDR1 is SGHVS and CDR2 FNYEAQ. The CDR3 has 15 residues.

V gene TRBV4-3 combines with J gene TRBJ1-3; no DNA is available, so the TRBD1 call from TCRdb remains unchecked. This CDR3 is built from 16 residues. From germline, CDR1 is LGHNA and CDR2 YSLEER. The CDR3 loop is CASSLNRDFPGNTIYF.

The genes are TRBV28 and TRBJ1-2; TCRdb outputs TRBD1, but without DNA this stays unchecked. The CDR3 contains 14 residues. The germline V gene has CDR1 MDHEN and CDR2 SYDVKM. The CDR3 sequence: CASSYPGQIYGYTF.

This chain uses TRBV28 with TRBJ2-1; the TCRdb call, TRBD2, lacks DNA for checking. Germline V lookup: CDR1 MDHEN, CDR2 SYDVKM. This CDR3 has 15 residues. The CDR3 sequence is CASRIAGGPNNEQFF.

The chain joins TRBV27 to TRBJ2-6; without DNA, the TCRdb call of TRBD2 cannot be checked. Germline V gene lookup returns CDR1 MNHEY and CDR2 SMNVEV (reference sequence). This CDR3 region has 16 residues. This CDR3 reads CASSSRGPPGANVLTF. The full variable domain, with the rest looked up from reference TRBV27 and TRBJ2-6, is EAQVTQNPRYLITVTGKKLTVTCSQNMNHEYMSWYRQDPGLGLRQIYYSMNVEVTDKGDVPEGYKVSRKEKRNFPLILESPSPNQTSLYFCASSSRGPPGANVLTFGAGSRLTVL.